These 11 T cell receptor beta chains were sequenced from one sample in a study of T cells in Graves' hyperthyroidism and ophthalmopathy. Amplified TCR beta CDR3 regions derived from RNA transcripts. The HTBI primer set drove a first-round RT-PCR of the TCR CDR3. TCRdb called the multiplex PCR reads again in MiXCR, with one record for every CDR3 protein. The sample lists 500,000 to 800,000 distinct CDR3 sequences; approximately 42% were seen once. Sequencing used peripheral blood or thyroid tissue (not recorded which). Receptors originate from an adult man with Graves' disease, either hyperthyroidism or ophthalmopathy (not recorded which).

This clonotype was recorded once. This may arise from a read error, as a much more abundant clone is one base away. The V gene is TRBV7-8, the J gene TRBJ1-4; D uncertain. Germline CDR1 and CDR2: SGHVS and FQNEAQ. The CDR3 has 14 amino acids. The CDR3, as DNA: TGTGCCAACAGCTTAGATGCACTAGGGGAAAAACTGTTTTTT. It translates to CANSLDALGEKLFF.

The CDR3 DNA sequence: TGTGCCAGCAGCCCGGGACTACAGTACCAAGAGACCCAGTACTTC. Protein sequence: CASSPGLQYQETQYF. This chain connects TRBV2 to TRBJ2-5; TRBD2 agrees at 7 bases. V was clipped by 6 bases and J by 0 bases; unmatched bases: 7. CDR3 length equals 15 residues. Germline V gene data show CDR1 as SNHLY and CDR2 as FYNNEI.

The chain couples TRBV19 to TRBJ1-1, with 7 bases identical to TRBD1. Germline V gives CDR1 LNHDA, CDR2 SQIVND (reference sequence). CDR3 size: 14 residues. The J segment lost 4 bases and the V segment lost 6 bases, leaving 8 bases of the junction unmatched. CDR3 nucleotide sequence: TGTGCCAGTAGCAGACAGGGATCCGTCACTGAAGCTTTCTTT. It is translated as CASSRQGSVTEAFF.

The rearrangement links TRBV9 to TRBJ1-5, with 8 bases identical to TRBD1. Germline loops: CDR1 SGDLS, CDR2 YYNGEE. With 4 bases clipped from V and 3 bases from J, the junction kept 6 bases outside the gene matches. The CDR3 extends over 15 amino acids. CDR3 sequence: CASSIGTGLNQPQHF. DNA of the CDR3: TGTGCCAGCAGCATTGGGACAGGACTCAATCAGCCCCAGCATTTT. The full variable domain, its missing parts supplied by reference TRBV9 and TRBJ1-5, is DSGVTQTPKHLITATGQRVTLRCSPRSGDLSVYWYQQSLDQGLQFLIQYYNGEERAKGNILERFSAQQFPDLHSELNLSSLELGDSALYFCASSIGTGLNQPQHFGDGTRLSIL.

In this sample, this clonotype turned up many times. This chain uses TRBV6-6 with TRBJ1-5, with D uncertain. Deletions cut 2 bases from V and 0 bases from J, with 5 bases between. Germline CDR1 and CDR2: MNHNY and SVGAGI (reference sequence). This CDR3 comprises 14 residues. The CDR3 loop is CASSYTDSNQPQHF. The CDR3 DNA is TGTGCCAGCAGTTACACGGATAGCAATCAGCCCCAGCATTTT.

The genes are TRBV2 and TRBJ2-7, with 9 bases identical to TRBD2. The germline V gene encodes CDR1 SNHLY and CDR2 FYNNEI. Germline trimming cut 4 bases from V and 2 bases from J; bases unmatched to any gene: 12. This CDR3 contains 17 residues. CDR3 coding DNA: TGTGCCAGCAGTGCGGGGCTAGCGGGGTACCTAACCTACGAGCAGTACTTC. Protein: CASSAGLAGYLTYEQYF.

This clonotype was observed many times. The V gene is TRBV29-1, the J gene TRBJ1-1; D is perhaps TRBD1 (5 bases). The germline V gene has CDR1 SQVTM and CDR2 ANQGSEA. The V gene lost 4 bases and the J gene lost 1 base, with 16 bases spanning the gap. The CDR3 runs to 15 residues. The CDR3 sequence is CSVGQGWSGNTEAFF. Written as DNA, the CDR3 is TGCAGCGTTGGGCAGGGATGGTCGGGGAACACTGAAGCTTTCTTT.

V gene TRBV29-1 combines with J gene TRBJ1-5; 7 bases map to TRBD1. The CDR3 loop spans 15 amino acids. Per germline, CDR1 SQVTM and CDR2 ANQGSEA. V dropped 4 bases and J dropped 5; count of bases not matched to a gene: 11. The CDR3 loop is CSVGEEGASDQPQHF. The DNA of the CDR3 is TGCAGCGTTGGTGAGGAGGGGGCTTCCGATCAGCCCCAGCATTTT.

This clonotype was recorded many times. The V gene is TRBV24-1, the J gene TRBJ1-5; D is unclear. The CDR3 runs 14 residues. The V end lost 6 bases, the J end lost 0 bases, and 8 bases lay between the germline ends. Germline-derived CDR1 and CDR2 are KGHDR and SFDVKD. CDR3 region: CATSLRDSNQPQHF. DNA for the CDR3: TGTGCCACCAGTCTCCGAGATAGCAATCAGCCCCAGCATTTT.

The CDR3 loop is CASSIGQQGYQPQHF. The CDR3 DNA sequence: TGTGCCAGTAGTATAGGACAGCAGGGTTATCAGCCCCAGCATTTT. This chain uses TRBV19 with TRBJ1-5, with D possibly being TRBD1 (5 bases). The V gene's germline CDR1 is LNHDA and CDR2 SQIVND (reference sequence). Between the trimmed V and J ends, which lost 1 base and 5 bases, there was a span of 12 bases. The CDR3 has 15 amino acids. Based on the CDR3 plus reference TRBV19 and TRBJ1-5, the full variable domain is DGGITQSPKYLFRKEGQNVTLSCEQNLNHDAMYWYRQDPGQGLRLIYYSQIVNDFQKGDIAEGYSVSREKKESFPLTVTSAQKNPTAFYLCASSIGQQGYQPQHFGDGTRLSIL.

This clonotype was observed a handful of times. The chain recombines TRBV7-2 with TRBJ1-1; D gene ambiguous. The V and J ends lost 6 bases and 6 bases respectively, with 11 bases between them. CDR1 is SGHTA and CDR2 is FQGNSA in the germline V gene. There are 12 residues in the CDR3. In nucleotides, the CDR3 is TGTGCCAGCAGGTCCGGACGGGCTGAAGCTTTCTTT. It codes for CASRSGRAEAFF.